This T cell receptor beta chain was captured by sequencing in a study of cytomegalovirus exposure and HLA in healthy donors. Researchers ran the PCR with 60 Vbeta and 13 Jbeta primers. Authors' processing steps: Approximately 73 million unique TCR beta chains, 9 million to 11 million shared, were counted in a later analysis. Assay used: immunoSEQ multiplex PCR; TCRdb lists only in-frame clones, some missing. That table furnishes V, J and clone size, whereas the DNA furnished D and trimming. This sample has approximately 100,000 clones, with roughly 85% found just once. Broader study findings: HLA restriction was apparent for most CMV-associated TCR beta chains in a later analysis. As was reported, the HLA-A and HLA-B alleles of most subjects were accurately predicted from TCR beta sequences. Later on, an analysis showed TCR association rates differing by HLA locus, with DRB1 the most and HLA-C the fewest.

J lost 1 base, V lost 4 bases, and 6 bases had no gene match. The CDR3 extends over 15 amino acids. Germline V gives CDR1 MNHEY, CDR2 SVGAGI. Worth noting for this clone: The target antigen is unknown.

The chain joins TRBV6-5 to TRBJ2-7; the match to TRBD1 covers 8 bases. Sequences were obtained from PBMCs. The receptor was derived from a man aged 25 to 40 in good health and CMV-seronegative. DNA of the CDR3: TGTGCCAGCAGTTCGGGACAGGTCCTATCCTACGAGCAGTACTTC. Residues: CASSSGQVLSYEQYF.